One sample yielded the 27 T cell receptor beta chains listed below, sequenced in a study of cytomegalovirus exposure and HLA in healthy donors. With 60 Vbeta and 13 Jbeta primers, the PCR was carried out. Data came from immunoSEQ multiplex PCR; TCRdb stores just in-frame clones and leaves some out. The table records some 180,000 clones, under 9.5% of them present only once. The sequenced sample was PBMCs. The source of these receptors is a young woman in good health and CMV-seropositive.

The chain carries TRBV2 and TRBJ2-2; possibly TRBD2 for D (6 bases). Germline loops: CDR1 SNHLY, CDR2 FYNNEI. V was pared by 3 bases and J by 7 bases, with 12 bases between. This CDR3 comprises 14 residues. CDR3 coding DNA: TGTGCCAGCAGTGAGATTAGCGGTGACGGGGAGCTGTTTTTT. Encoded protein: CASSEISGDGELFF.

This clone was observed a handful of times. The chain joins TRBV7-3 to TRBJ2-3; D uncertain. Trimming stripped 3 bases from V and 0 bases from J, with 4 bases between. Germline V gene lookup returns CDR1 SGHTA and CDR2 FQGTGA. The CDR3 extends over 13 amino acids. CDR3 loop: CASSFSSTDTQYF. The CDR3 DNA sequence: TGTGCCAGCAGCTTTTCTAGCACAGATACGCAGTATTTT. Full variable domain (outside the CDR3, taken from reference TRBV7-3 and TRBJ2-3): GAGVSQTPSNKVTEKGKYVELRCDPISGHTALYWYRQSLGQGPEFLIYFQGTGAADDSGLPNDRFFAVRPEGSVSTLKIQRTERGDSAVYLCASSFSSTDTQYFGPGTRLTVL.

J is TRBJ2-1 and V is TRBV6-5; 7 nucleotides align to TRBD2. The J segment lost 0 bases and the V segment lost 7 bases, leaving 3 bases of the junction unmatched. CDR1 MNHEY and CDR2 SVGAGI come from the germline V gene. The CDR3 spans 14 residues. CDR3 DNA sequence: TGTGCCAGCACCGGCGGGAGCTCCTACAATGAGCAGTTCTTC. Amino acid sequence: CASTGGSSYNEQFF.

There are a few counts of this clone. V usage is TRBV5-4 and J usage is TRBJ1-3, with D unclear. The CDR3 length is 14 residues. V was clipped by 1 base and J by 2 bases, with 7 bases between them. Germline CDR1 and CDR2: SGHNT and YYREEE (reference sequence). The CDR3 is CASSLWAAGNTIYF. The CDR3 DNA is TGTGCCAGCAGCTTGTGGGCCGCTGGAAACACCATATATTTT.

This clone was counted between two and nine times. The genes are TRBV18 and TRBJ2-7; the D gene is possibly TRBD1 (6 bases). This CDR3 is 15 amino acids long. Trimming cost V 3 bases and J 0 bases, with 12 bases left between them. The V gene's germline CDR1 is KGHSH and CDR2 LQKENI. CDR3 sequence reads: CASSPQGSGSYEQYF. In DNA form, the CDR3 reads TGTGCCAGCTCACCGCAGGGGTCCGGCTCCTACGAGCAGTACTTC.

The CDR3 protein is CASSILDRRATNEKLFF. The CDR3 DNA sequence: TGTGCCAGTAGTATATTGGACAGGAGAGCAACTAATGAAAAACTGTTTTTT. This sequence joins TRBV19 and TRBJ1-4, with TRBD1 identical over 7 bases. V shed 2 bases, J shed 0 bases, and the junction held 6 bases outside the gene matches. Germline V gene data show CDR1 as LNHDA and CDR2 as SQIVND (reference sequence). The CDR3 covers 17 residues.

The chain recombines TRBV9 with TRBJ1-2; 8 bases fit TRBD1. The CDR3 length is 15 residues. Trimming removed 3 bases from V and 7 bases from J; junction bases left unmatched: 11. Germline V gene lookup returns CDR1 SGDLS and CDR2 YYNGEE. This chain's CDR3 is CASSASGTGALGYTF. The CDR3 coding sequence is TGTGCCAGCAGCGCGTCCGGGACAGGAGCGCTTGGCTACACCTTC. The whole variable domain, remainder taken from reference TRBV9 and TRBJ1-2, is DSGVTQTPKHLITATGQRVTLRCSPRSGDLSVYWYQQSLDQGLQFLIQYYNGEERAKGNILERFSAQQFPDLHSELNLSSLELGDSALYFCASSASGTGALGYTFGSGTRLTVV.

The V call is TRBV11-2, the J call TRBJ1-1; no firm D call. The ends were cut back, 3 bases at V and 1 base at J, with 6 bases in the middle. The CDR3 has 13 residues. Germline V gene sequence: CDR1 SGHAT, CDR2 FQNNGV. The CDR3 protein is CASSFIQNTEAFF. The CDR3 nucleotides are TGTGCCAGCAGCTTCATCCAGAACACTGAAGCTTTCTTT.

In this sample, this clone turned up a few times. The genes are TRBV2 and TRBJ2-5; D is unresolved. Trimming shortened V by 2 bases and J by 5 bases, and 6 bases separated the two germline ends. The germline gives CDR1 SNHLY, CDR2 FYNNEI. This CDR3 comprises 12 residues. CDR3 sequence: CASSEQMETQYF. In DNA form, the CDR3 reads TGTGCCAGCAGTGAACAAATGGAGACCCAGTACTTC.

V usage is TRBV5-4 and J usage is TRBJ2-7, with a weak D call TRBD1 (5 bases). V dropped 0 bases and J dropped 2 bases, with 12 bases sitting between them. CDR3 length: 15 amino acids. In germline, CDR1 is SGHNT, CDR2 YYREEE (reference sequence). The CDR3 region is CASSLGQSIPYEQYF. The CDR3 DNA reads TGTGCCAGCAGCTTGGGACAGAGTATACCCTACGAGCAGTACTTC. The entire variable domain, with the rest obtained from reference TRBV5-4 and TRBJ2-7, is as follows: ETGVTQSPTHLIKTRGQQVTLRCSSQSGHNTVSWYQQALGQGPQFIFQYYREEENGRGNFPPRFSGLQFPNYSSELNVNALELDDSALYLCASSLGQSIPYEQYFGPGTRLTVT.

This chain joins TRBV7-2 and TRBJ2-3; the match to TRBD2 covers 13 bases. The CDR3 has 19 residues. From germline, CDR1 is SGHTA and CDR2 FQGNSA. V lost 6 bases to trimming and J lost 4 bases; unmatched junction nucleotides: 16. The CDR3 here is CASSLWTSGSEGEADTQYF. CDR3 coding DNA: TGTGCCAGCAGTCTCTGGACTAGCGGGAGTGAAGGTGAAGCAGATACGCAGTATTTT.

A few counts support this clone. This sample includes further DNA sequences coding for the same CDR3. The chain joins TRBV6-5 to TRBJ2-7; 11 bases fit TRBD1. The CDR3 extends over 14 amino acids. The germline V gene has CDR1 MNHEY and CDR2 SVGAGI. The junction had 1 base not matched to a gene; V was cut back by 2 bases and J by 4 bases. The CDR3 DNA is TGTGCCAGCAGTTACCGGGACAGGGGGTACGAGCAGTACTTC. Translating gives CASSYRDRGYEQYF.

The CDR3 region is CATSRDSPGLARTDTQYF. CDR3 DNA: TGTGCCACCAGCAGAGATTCCCCCGGGCTAGCCAGAACAGATACGCAGTATTTT. The J gene is TRBJ2-3, the V gene TRBV15, with a possible D match to TRBD2 (5 bases). CDR3 length: 18 residues. Trimming stripped 0 bases from V and 3 bases from J, with 19 bases between. Germline CDR1 and CDR2: LNHNV and YYDKDF (reference sequence).

The chain carries TRBV6-5 and TRBJ2-2; TRBD2 aligns across 14 bases. The CDR3 loop spans 15 amino acids. The V segment lost 6 bases and the J segment 10 bases; nucleotides outside the gene matches: 7. Germline loops: CDR1 MNHEY, CDR2 SVGAGI. CDR3 sequence (DNA): TGTGCCAGCAGACCCGGGACTAGCGGGAGTATGGAGCTGTTTTTT. Its protein is CASRPGTSGSMELFF.

This clone was picked up a small number of times. This rearrangement joins TRBV4-2 to TRBJ2-7, with TRBD1 identical over 7 bases. J gave up 3 bases and V 1 base, and 3 bases lay outside the gene matches. The CDR3 length is 14 residues. CDR1 LGHNA and CDR2 YNFKEQ come from the germline V gene. The CDR3 protein is CASSQAGTDYEQYF. CDR3 DNA: TGTGCCAGCAGCCAAGCTGGGACAGACTACGAGCAGTACTTC.

This clone was seen a handful of times. The chain employs TRBV18 and TRBJ1-1, with a possible D match to TRBD1 (5 bases). The CDR3 is made up of 14 amino acids. V was cut by 3 bases and J by 1 base, with 9 bases left in between. Per the germline V gene, CDR1 is KGHSH and CDR2 is LQKENI. For the CDR3, the DNA is TGTGCCAGCTCACCGCAGGGATCGAACACTGAAGCTTTCTTT. Its protein product is CASSPQGSNTEAFF.

V is TRBV4-1 and J is TRBJ2-3; 8 bases are shared with TRBD2. This CDR3 spans 15 amino acids. Trimming cost V 4 bases and J 4 bases; bases outside gene matches: 7. Germline V gene sequence: CDR1 MGHRA, CDR2 YSYEKL. Here the CDR3 DNA reads TGCGCCAGCAGCCCCGGCGGGAGGTTGGCAGATACGCAGTATTTT. This codes for CASSPGGRLADTQYF.

The chain uses TRBV5-1 and TRBJ1-1, with 8 positions matching TRBD1. V trimming: 0 bases; J trimming: 4 bases; junction bases outside the gene matches: 2. Germline values: CDR1 SGHRS, CDR2 YFSETQ. The CDR3 runs 14 residues. The CDR3 sequence is CASSLGTGLTEAFF. The CDR3 DNA reads as TGCGCCAGCAGCTTGGGGACAGGGCTCACTGAAGCTTTCTTT.

The table lists this clone with a few counts. This chain links TRBV5-6 with TRBJ1-3; the D gene is possibly TRBD1 (6 bases). The CDR3 is made up of 17 amino acids. The germline CDR1 and CDR2 sequences are SGHDT and YYEEEE. Deletions cut 4 bases from V and 2 bases from J, with 19 bases between. In nucleotides, the CDR3 is TGTGCCAGCAGCACCCCACAGGGAATGACGACTGGAAACACCATATATTTT. Its translation: CASSTPQGMTTGNTIYF. Using reference TRBV5-6 and TRBJ1-3 for the parts outside the CDR3, the full variable domain is DAGVTQSPTHLIKTRGQQVTLRCSPKSGHDTVSWYQQALGQGPQFIFQYYEEEERQRGNFPDRFSGHQFPNYSSELNVNALLLGDSALYLCASSTPQGMTTGNTIYFGEGSWLTVV.

This clone has only a few counts. The chain combines TRBV7-9 with TRBJ2-6; 8 nucleotides match TRBD1. After removal of 4 bases from V and 0 bases from J, the junction contained 8 bases not matched to a gene. The germline gives CDR1 SEHNR, CDR2 FQNEAQ (reference sequence). The CDR3 is 18 residues long. The CDR3 nucleotides are TGTGCCAGCAGCTCCCCATGGGACAGGTACTCTGGGGCCAACGTCCTGACTTTC. It codes for CASSSPWDRYSGANVLTF.

The chain combines TRBV11-1 with TRBJ2-5, with D uncertain. The DNA matches TRBJ2-7 better at its end, which makes the J call doubtful. The germline V gene encodes CDR1 SGHAT and CDR2 FQDESV (reference sequence). CDR3 length: 13 amino acids. The CDR3 nucleotides are TGTGCCAGCAGCTTATTGGTGTCAAACGAGCAGTACTTC. This gives the protein CASSLLVSNEQYF.

This clone was counted a few times. This chain connects TRBV7-2 to TRBJ1-1; 11 bases are shared with TRBD1. The CDR3 extends over 15 amino acids. J was trimmed by 5 bases and V by 1 base; bases with no gene match: 3. Germline CDR1 reads SGHTA; CDR2 reads FQGNSA. CDR3 DNA: TGTGCCAGCAGCTTAGAGGGGACAGGGGGAACTGAAGCTTTCTTT. Translated, it gives CASSLEGTGGTEAFF. The variable domain in full, with the rest retrieved from reference TRBV7-2 and TRBJ1-1, is GAGVSQSPSNKVTEKGKDVELRCDPISGHTALYWYRQSLGQGLEFLIYFQGNSAPDKSGLPSDRFSAERTGGSVSTLTIQRTQQEDSAVYLCASSLEGTGGTEAFFGQGTRLTVV.

This chain connects TRBV5-6 to TRBJ2-7, with 8 bases aligning to TRBD1. The germline gives CDR1 SGHDT, CDR2 YYEEEE. The CDR3 length is 16 residues. V gave up 1 base and J gave up 3 bases; unmatched junction bases: 9. The CDR3 is CASSLNLRTGIYEQYF. The CDR3 DNA is TGTGCCAGCAGCTTGAATCTGAGGACAGGGATCTACGAGCAGTACTTC.

The genes are TRBV14 and TRBJ2-7, with 13 bases that match TRBD2. CDR3 length equals 16 residues. Losses at the gene ends were 4 bases for V and 4 bases for J; bases not matched to a gene: 7. Germline CDR1 is SGHDN and CDR2 is FVKESK. The CDR3 loop reads CASSLPGLAGRYEQYF. The DNA for the CDR3 is TGTGCCAGCAGCCTCCCGGGACTAGCGGGAAGGTACGAGCAGTACTTC. The entire variable domain, with the rest obtained from reference TRBV14 and TRBJ2-7, is as follows: EAGVTQFPSHSVIEKGQTVTLRCDPISGHDNLYWYRRVMGKEIKFLLHFVKESKQDESGMPNNRFLAERTGGTYSTLKVQPAELEDSGVYFCASSLPGLAGRYEQYFGPGTRLTVT.

The gene calls are TRBV23-1 and TRBJ1-5, with D perhaps matching TRBD1 (6 bases). TRBV23-1 counts as an open reading frame of uncertain function. The CDR3 runs 15 residues. Trimming stripped 0 bases from V and 7 bases from J, with 13 bases between. Here the CDR3 DNA reads TGCGCCAGCAGTCAATCGGGGAGGGACACCCAGCCCCAGCATTTT. It translates to CASSQSGRDTQPQHF.

The sample holds a few counts of this clone. The chain links TRBV7-2 to TRBJ1-1; TRBD1 is a possible D gene (6 bases). Germline CDR1 SGHTA, CDR2 FQGNSA. V lost 5 bases and J 7 bases, leaving 14 bases between the germline ends. The CDR3 runs 13 residues. The CDR3 sequence is CASSHRDRREAFF. CDR3 DNA sequence: TGTGCCAGCAGCCACCGTGACAGGCGTGAAGCTTTCTTT.

The chain combines TRBV5-1 with TRBJ2-1, with 7 nucleotides matching TRBD1. Germline V gives CDR1 SGHRS, CDR2 YFSETQ. CDR3 length: 15 amino acids. V gave up 5 bases and J gave up 6 bases; unmatched junction bases: 11. The CDR3 reads CASSVGDRYSNEQFF. Here the CDR3 DNA reads TGCGCCAGCAGTGTGGGGGACAGATACAGCAATGAGCAGTTCTTC.